The rows below give T cell receptor beta chains drawn from one sample of a study of T cell responses to AZD1222 COVID-19 vaccine. Sequenced by immunoSEQ multiplex PCR; TCRdb stores in-frame clones only, minus some. The sample lists about 120,000 clones; roughly 90% were seen once. Source: peripheral blood, taken on day 0 of AZD1222 vaccination. These receptors originate from an adult in good health. Each CDR3 is given with its conserved first and last residue. The size entry is marked missing in some rows and otherwise reads once, few, many or a size class.

TRBV3-1/TRBV3-2,.,.,CASSPPAGTQYF
TRBV7-8,.,TRBJ2-3,CASSLKRGGPRTDTQYF
TRBV28,.,TRBJ1-2,CASSTRQGDYGYTF
TRBV5-1,.,TRBJ1-1,CASTPVGRGSGTFGTEAFF
TRBV4-1,.,TRBJ2-7,CASSPQGRSSYEQYF
TRBV7-9,.,TRBJ1-5,CASSLDSYSNQPQHF
TRBV6-6,.,TRBJ1-1,CASSQGPRQAVTEAFF
TRBV5-1,.,TRBJ1-4,CASSQGTSNEKLFF
TRBV19,.,TRBJ1-1,CASSREAGPWDTEAFF
TRBV7-3,.,TRBJ2-2,CASSLPGGRDTGELFF
TRBV27,.,TRBJ1-5,CASSRLNQPQHF
TRBV9,.,TRBJ2-2,CASSGSGTGAFYANTGELFF
TRBV19,.,TRBJ2-1,CATYSAGQSSEQFF
TRBV7-7,.,TRBJ2-5,CASSRTGSGETQYF
TRBV29-1,.,TRBJ1-2,CSAGGGADGYTF
TRBV4-2,.,TRBJ1-4,CASSLGAQGGEKLFF
TRBV5-4,.,TRBJ2-7,CASSTTGPYEQYF
TRBV19,.,TRBJ2-1,CASSIGVAEQFF
TRBV7-8,.,TRBJ1-1,CASFRGVNTEAFF
TRBV11-3,.,TRBJ2-2,CASSKPTGTGGALNTGELFF
TRBV6-5,.,TRBJ1-6,CASSYQRGSSPLHF
TRBV5-1,.,TRBJ1-1,CASSVGQNTEAFF
TRBV7-9,few,TRBJ1-5,CALSKGTASGHSNQPQHF
TRBV6-5,.,TRBJ1-2,CASSYASGGAGGYTF
TRBV6-2/TRBV6-3,.,TRBJ1-2,CASSWIHYGYTF
TRBV27,once,TRBJ1-5,CASMRTGYNQPQHF
TRBV30,.,TRBJ1-5,CAWKGKAYSNQPQHF
TRBV5-1,.,TRBJ2-3,CASSVRLAGPSDTQYF
TRBV2,once,TRBJ1-4,CASRGQGAFRGNEKLFF
TRBV7-6,.,TRBJ2-3,CASSFREISTDTQYF
TRBV7-3,few,TRBJ2-7,CASSLQGQDYEQYF
TRBV28,.,TRBJ1-1,CASSFILAEAFF
TRBV19,.,TRBJ2-6,CASSPGRSSYSGTNVLTF
TRBV10-1,.,TRBJ1-2,CASSESAGGEYGYTF
TRBV19,.,TRBJ1-1,CASSIDRVPNTEAFF
TRBV5-1,.,TRBJ1-1,CASIVQPGKITEAFF
TRBV6-4,.,TRBJ1-1,CASLPGKGSSNTEAFF
TRBV23-1,.,TRBJ1-2,CASSQDTGGWDYGYTF
TRBV7-3,.,TRBJ1-3,CASSFRDSSGNTIYF
TRBV5-6,.,TRBJ2-1,CASTTGGANYNEQFF
TRBV24-1,.,TRBJ1-2,CATSDLGVYGYTF
TRBV7-9,once,TRBJ2-7,CASSFGSYEQYF